This TCR beta chain was sequenced in a study of OX40 agonist ivuxolimab in advanced cancers. Findings of the study overall: At doses 0.1 to 3.0 mg/kg, CD4+ and CD8+ clones expanded.

About this clone: The antigen is undetermined.

Sequenced by immunoSEQ multiplex PCR; TCRdb stores in-frame clones only, minus some. The data hold approximately 100,000 clones, with around 90% observed a single time. The sequenced sample was CD4+ or CD8+ T cells sorted from blood, obtained in a trial of the OX40 agonist ivuxolimab. The clonotype originates from an adult with an advanced solid tumor such as melanoma, head and neck, liver or kidney cancer.

CDR3 in DNA: TGTGCCAGCAGTTACGACAGTACCAGCAATCAGCCCCAGCATTTT. It yields the protein CASSYDSTSNQPQHF. This chain joins TRBV6-5 and TRBJ1-5, with D maybe TRBD1 (5 bases). The germline CDR1 and CDR2 sequences are MNHEY and SVGAGI. The CDR3 has 15 amino acids. Trimming cost V 2 bases and J 1 base, with 9 bases left between them.